This TCR beta chain appears in the sequencing data of a study of T cell repertoires in cytomegalovirus infection. Whole-study context: Selection of CMV epitopes for the study included recently identified HLA-C-restricted and well-studied HLA-B-restricted ones. Public TCR beta signatures provided an indication of both CMV infection and a matching HLA type. Findings and limits, study-wide: Individuals carrying CMV plus the relevant HLA were identified by cumulative frequency of public TCR beta families. Dominating the ex vivo response were HLA-C-restricted CMV-specific TCR beta clonotypes.

With respect to this clonotype: Its antigen is unknown.

CDR3 length equals 15 residues. V gave up 5 bases and J gave up 4 bases; unmatched junction bases: 7. Germline V gene sequence: CDR1 ENHRY, CDR2 SYGVKD. A single record per CDR3 protein comes from TCRdb applying MiXCR to the reads. The data contain around 360,000 distinct CDR3 sequences, roughly a third of them singletons. The chain uses TRBV10-3 and TRBJ2-7; 11 bases match TRBD2. This specimen consisted of cultured PBMCs, obtained from culture after CMV antigen stimulation. This TCR was recovered from a human donor in good health (CMV status not recorded). Some clones in this sample may be carry-over from other donors' samples. CDR3 amino acids: CAISQLAGGFYEQYF. DNA for the CDR3: TGTGCCATCAGTCAGCTAGCGGGAGGATTTTACGAGCAGTACTTC.